A single sample is the source of the 29 T cell receptor beta chains below, sequenced in a study of identifying expanded T cells in peripheral blood. Measured with immunoSEQ multiplex PCR; TCRdb has only the in-frame clones, and not every one. The table records 95,000 to 100,000 clones, 87% of them present only once. What was sequenced was blood. The receptors come from a person aged 18 to 70 in good health.

V usage is TRBV6-5 and J usage is TRBJ1-5, with 8 bases identical to TRBD1. Germline CDR1 reads MNHEY; CDR2 reads SVGAGI. Trimming at V came to 6 bases and at J to 4 bases, leaving 5 bases not matched to a gene. The CDR3 consists of 14 residues. As DNA, the CDR3 is TGTGCCAGCAGCCCCGGGACAGGTAATCAGCCCCAGCATTTT. It is translated as CASSPGTGNQPQHF.

The rearrangement links TRBV19 to TRBJ2-7; 7 bases map to TRBD1. Germline V gene sequence: CDR1 LNHDA, CDR2 SQIVND (reference sequence). Trimming cost V 6 bases and J 2 bases; bases outside gene matches: 4. CDR3 length equals 13 residues. Written as DNA, the CDR3 is TGTGCCAGTAGGGGCAGGGGGACCTACGAGCAGTACTTC. Its protein product is CASRGRGTYEQYF.

The V call is TRBV10-3, the J call TRBJ1-6; a possible D gene is TRBD1 (5 bases). The V gene's germline CDR1 is ENHRY and CDR2 SYGVKD. The CDR3 runs 14 residues. The germline V and J ends were trimmed by 6 bases and 5 bases, with 11 bases remaining between them. The CDR3 DNA follows: TGTGCCATCAGGGGGGGTTGGGATAATTCACCCCTCCACTTT. This sequence encodes CAIRGGWDNSPLHF.

This clone was recorded a few times. This chain links TRBV7-2 with TRBJ1-2, with D perhaps matching TRBD1 (6 bases). Between the trimmed V and J ends, which lost 1 base and 1 base, there was a span of 13 bases. CDR1 and CDR2 (germline): SGHTA, FQGNSA. The CDR3 is 16 residues long. The CDR3 sequence is CASSLDFQGSNYGYTF. The CDR3 DNA follows: TGTGCCAGCAGCTTAGATTTCCAGGGGAGTAACTATGGCTACACCTTC.

The CDR3: CASSPRTGTYGYTF. The CDR3 DNA reads as TGTGCCAGCTCACCACGAACAGGGACCTATGGCTACACCTTC. The chain is built from TRBV18 and TRBJ1-2; possible D gene TRBD1, 6 bases. Trimming took 1 base from V and 4 from J, leaving 10 bases between them. Germline CDR1 reads KGHSH; CDR2 reads LQKENI. The CDR3 is 14 residues long.

The J gene is TRBJ2-5, the V gene TRBV7-9; TRBD2 might be the D (6 bases). V was trimmed by 7 bases and J by 5 bases, leaving 20 bases between them. CDR1 and CDR2 from the germline V gene are SEHNR and FQNEAQ (reference sequence). CDR3 length: 15 residues. The CDR3 is CASISLSGTWETQYF. CDR3 bases: TGTGCCAGCATCTCACTCTCAGGGACTTGGGAGACCCAGTACTTC.

The chain links TRBV5-1 to TRBJ2-3, with 10 bases that match TRBD2. The V and J ends lost 4 bases and 2 bases, in that order; junction bases with no gene match: 10. The CDR3 spans 17 residues. Germline V CDR1 and CDR2: SGHRS, YFSETQ. CDR3 nucleotide sequence: TGCGCCAGCAGCCAAGGACCAACTAGCGGGGCCACAGATACGCAGTATTTT. It codes for CASSQGPTSGATDTQYF.

The chain combines TRBV27 with TRBJ1-1; TRBD1 is a possible D gene (5 bases). Per the germline V gene, CDR1 is MNHEY and CDR2 is SMNVEV (reference sequence). CDR3 length: 15 residues. The V gene lost 2 bases and the J gene lost 4 bases, with 14 bases spanning the gap. This chain's CDR3 is CASSLRGTGTTEAFF. The DNA for the CDR3 is TGTGCCAGCAGTTTAAGGGGCACAGGTACCACTGAAGCTTTCTTT.

This clone was picked up a small number of times. The gene calls are TRBV28 and TRBJ1-2; TRBD1 is a possible D gene (6 bases). V lost 6 bases to trimming and J lost 8 bases, with 19 bases between them. CDR3 length: 14 amino acids. The germline gives CDR1 MDHEN, CDR2 SYDVKM. CDR3 nucleotides: TGTGCCAGCAGGGACAGCGGGACTCCTGCGGGCTACACCTTC. Translating gives CASRDSGTPAGYTF.

The chain carries TRBV5-4 and TRBJ1-2, with TRBD1 as a possible D gene (5 bases). V dropped 4 bases and J dropped 0 bases, with 19 bases sitting between them. The CDR3 length is 17 residues. Germline CDR1 SGHNT, CDR2 YYREEE (reference sequence). This CDR3 is CASSTREGWRTNYGYTF. The DNA for the CDR3 is TGTGCCAGCAGCACACGGGAGGGGTGGAGAACTAACTATGGCTACACCTTC.

The chain recombines TRBV7-2 with TRBJ1-2; 11 bases fit TRBD1. CDR1 is SGHTA, CDR2 FQGNSA, per germline. The CDR3 has 13 amino acids. After removal of 3 bases from V and 7 bases from J, the junction contained 1 base not matched to a gene. The CDR3 loop reads CASSLDRGRGYTF. CDR3 DNA: TGTGCCAGCAGCTTGGACAGGGGGCGTGGCTACACCTTC.

In DNA form, the CDR3 reads TGTGCCAGCAGCAAAACCAACCACAGGGGAACAGATACGCAGTATTTT. Residues: CASSKTNHRGTDTQYF. The chain recombines TRBV9 with TRBJ2-3, with 7 bases lining up with TRBD1. This CDR3 is built from 16 residues. With 4 bases clipped from V and 3 bases from J, the junction kept 11 bases outside the gene matches. Germline lookup yields CDR1 SGDLS and CDR2 YYNGEE.

This clone appeared once. This chain links TRBV28 with TRBJ1-1; D call uncertain. The CDR3 extends over 14 amino acids. Trimming removed 5 bases from V and 3 bases from J, with 13 bases in between. Looked up from germline, CDR1 is MDHEN and CDR2 is SYDVKM. CDR3 sequence reads: CASSTPGVDTEAFF. DNA of the CDR3: TGTGCCAGCAGTACGCCCGGGGTGGACACTGAAGCTTTCTTT.

The chain uses TRBV5-6 and TRBJ2-5; the D gene is possibly TRBD2 (6 bases). CDR3 size: 14 residues. Germline CDR1 is SGHDT and CDR2 is YYEEEE. V was trimmed by 1 base and J by 8 bases, leaving 15 bases between them. CDR3 nucleotides: TGTGCCAGCAGCTTGCCGACTGCGGGGCCCACCCAGTACTTC. This gives the protein CASSLPTAGPTQYF.

This chain uses TRBV6-6 with TRBJ1-1, with D unclear. The CDR3 length is 13 residues. The germline V and J ends were trimmed by 4 bases and 3 bases, with 9 bases remaining between them. Germline-derived CDR1 and CDR2 are MNHNY and SVGAGI (reference sequence). The CDR3 nucleotides read TGTGCCAGCAGTTGGGGTGGGGACACTGAAGCTTTCTTT. As protein: CASSWGGDTEAFF.

The chain has TRBV7-8 and TRBJ2-3, with 7 bases lining up with TRBD1. Germline V lookup: CDR1 SGHVS, CDR2 FQNEAQ. The CDR3 is made up of 16 amino acids. After removal of 4 bases from V and 1 base from J, the junction contained 8 bases not matched to a gene. The CDR3: CASSSKEDRRTDTQYF. Here the CDR3 DNA reads TGTGCCAGCAGCTCCAAAGAGGACAGGCGCACAGATACGCAGTATTTT.

This clone showed up just a few times. Other DNA sequences in the sample encode the same CDR3. V is TRBV19 and J is TRBJ2-2, with 9 bases lining up with TRBD1. V was pared by 2 bases and J by 1 base, with 2 bases of the junction left unmatched. Looked up from germline, CDR1 is LNHDA and CDR2 is SQIVND (reference sequence). The CDR3 consists of 16 residues. In DNA, the CDR3 is TGTGCCAGTAGTATATTGGGACAGGGGAACACCGGGGAGCTGTTTTTT. Translated: CASSILGQGNTGELFF.

The V call is TRBV7-2, the J call TRBJ2-1, with D uncertain. The CDR3 runs to 14 residues. Trimming pared 5 bases from V and 6 bases from J, leaving 14 bases between. Germline CDR1 reads SGHTA; CDR2 reads FQGNSA. CDR3 sequence reads: CASSRLAEVNEQFF. CDR3 bases: TGTGCCAGCAGCCGCCTTGCTGAAGTCAATGAGCAGTTCTTC.

In this sample, this clone turned up a few times. The chain carries TRBV18 and TRBJ2-5; D is unclear. Trimming removed 2 bases from V and 5 bases from J, with 9 bases in between. The CDR3 totals 13 residues. Germline V gene sequence: CDR1 KGHSH, CDR2 LQKENI. The CDR3 sequence: CASSPWGKETQYF. The CDR3 DNA is TGTGCCAGCTCACCATGGGGAAAGGAGACCCAGTACTTC.

V and J are TRBV5-4 and TRBJ2-2; D unclear. The ends were cut back, 1 base at V and 5 bases at J, with 15 bases in the middle. The CDR3 is 16 residues long. Germline values: CDR1 SGHNT, CDR2 YYREEE (reference sequence). CDR3: CASSLSSPGLTGELFF. The CDR3, as DNA: TGTGCCAGCAGCTTGTCGTCCCCGGGCCTTACCGGGGAGCTGTTTTTT.

This chain joins TRBV5-1 and TRBJ2-7; the match to TRBD1 covers 7 bases. Germline-derived CDR1 and CDR2 are SGHRS and YFSETQ. This CDR3 contains 15 residues. V dropped 4 bases and J dropped 1; count of bases not matched to a gene: 8. The CDR3 loop reads CASSDPTGISYEQYF. The CDR3 DNA reads TGCGCCAGCAGCGACCCGACAGGGATATCCTACGAGCAGTACTTC.

The chain has TRBV18 and TRBJ1-1; no firm D call. Germline CDR1 and CDR2: KGHSH and LQKENI. The CDR3 consists of 14 residues. Trimming pared 1 base from V and 5 bases from J, leaving 11 bases between. The CDR3 protein is CASSPRSERTEAFF. In DNA form, the CDR3 reads TGTGCCAGCTCACCACGGTCGGAGAGAACTGAAGCTTTCTTT.

Note on this clone: The junction shows a germline mismatch at one end, possibly a read error. The chain carries TRBV6-5 and TRBJ1-2; no clear D gene. This CDR3 region has 14 residues. Germline V gives CDR1 MNHEY, CDR2 SVGAGI. CDR3 amino acids: CASSSPGFYYGYTF. In DNA, the CDR3 is TGTGCCAGCAGTTCCCCCGGGTTCTACTACGGCTACACCTTC.

CDR3 in DNA: TGTGCCAGCAGTTGGGGGGGGCGCAACGAGCAGTACTTC. Translated, it gives CASSWGGRNEQYF. V gene TRBV27 combines with J gene TRBJ2-7, with D perhaps TRBD2 (7 bases). The germline V gene has CDR1 MNHEY and CDR2 SMNVEV (reference sequence). Trimming shortened V by 4 bases and J by 5 bases, and 12 bases separated the two germline ends. The CDR3 covers 13 residues.

The J gene is TRBJ2-1, the V gene TRBV27; D is perhaps TRBD1 (5 bases). V gave up 9 bases and J gave up 4 bases, with 16 bases separating them. The germline V gene encodes CDR1 MNHEY and CDR2 SMNVEV (reference sequence). This CDR3 is 14 amino acids long. CDR3 amino acids: CASTGTGKYNEQFF. The CDR3 nucleotides are TGTGCCAGTACAGGAACAGGAAAATACAATGAGCAGTTCTTC.

This clone was seen just once. This chain uses TRBV29-1 with TRBJ1-1; a weak D match, TRBD1 (6 bases). CDR1 is SQVTM, CDR2 ANQGSEA, per germline. CDR3 length: 12 residues. Deletions cut 7 bases from V and 0 bases from J, with 9 bases between. The CDR3 DNA reads as TGCAGCGGGACAGTGGTGAACACTGAAGCTTTCTTT. Translating it yields CSGTVVNTEAFF.

The V call is TRBV27, the J call TRBJ2-2; D is possibly TRBD1 (5 bases). V dropped 6 bases and J dropped 6 bases, with 20 bases sitting between them. This CDR3 region has 16 residues. CDR1 MNHEY and CDR2 SMNVEV come from the germline V gene (reference sequence). The CDR3 DNA reads TGTGCCAGCAGCACCGAGCAGGCAGGGAAAGCCGGGGAGCTGTTTTTT. This translates into CASSTEQAGKAGELFF.

The rearrangement joins TRBV6-5 to TRBJ2-5; D is unclear. The CDR3 has 15 amino acids. V lost 5 bases to trimming and J lost 5 bases, with 18 bases between them. Looked up from germline, CDR1 is MNHEY and CDR2 is SVGAGI. CDR3 in amino acids: CASSPAVGPRETQYF. The CDR3 DNA is TGTGCCAGCAGTCCGGCGGTCGGCCCGAGGGAGACCCAGTACTTC.

The gene calls are TRBV5-1 and TRBJ2-3; a weak D match, TRBD1 (5 bases). CDR3 length equals 15 residues. The ends were cut back, 0 bases at V and 0 bases at J, with 8 bases in the middle. The germline V gene encodes CDR1 SGHRS and CDR2 YFSETQ. DNA of the CDR3: TGCGCCAGCAGCTTGGTTCAGGGCAGCACAGATACGCAGTATTTT. Protein sequence: CASSLVQGSTDTQYF.